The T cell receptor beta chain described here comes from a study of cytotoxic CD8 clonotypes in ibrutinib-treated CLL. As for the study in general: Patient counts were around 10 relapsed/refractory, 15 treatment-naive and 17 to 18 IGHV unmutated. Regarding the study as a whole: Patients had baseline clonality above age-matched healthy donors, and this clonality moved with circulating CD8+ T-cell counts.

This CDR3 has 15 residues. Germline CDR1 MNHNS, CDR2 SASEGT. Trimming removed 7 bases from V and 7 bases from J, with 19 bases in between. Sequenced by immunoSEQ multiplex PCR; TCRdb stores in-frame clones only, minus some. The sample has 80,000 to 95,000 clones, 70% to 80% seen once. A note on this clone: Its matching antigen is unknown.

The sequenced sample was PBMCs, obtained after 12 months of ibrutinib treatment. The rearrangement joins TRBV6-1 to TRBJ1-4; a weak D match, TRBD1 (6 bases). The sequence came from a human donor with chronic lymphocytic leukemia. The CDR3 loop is CASTSGGGGSEKLFF. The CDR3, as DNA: TGTGCCAGCACCTCGGGAGGGGGAGGGAGTGAAAAACTGTTTTTT.